The 23 T cell receptor beta chains below come from one sample, sequenced in a study of blood T cells in healthy people across ages. The use of a sample-barcoded 5' primer and a J-beta primer mix characterized a second PCR of 7 to 11 cycles. Each CDR3 protein gets one entry after TCRdb re-called the 5' RACE reads with MiXCR. Among about 1.1 million distinct CDR3 sequences listed, more than 30% were seen once. Sequencing was carried out using blood. All receptors come from a man in his late teens or twenties in good health.

The chain links TRBV20-1 to TRBJ2-1, with 7 bases identical to TRBD2. Germline CDR1 and CDR2: DFQATT and SNEGSKA (reference sequence). V shed 1 base and J 6 bases; nucleotides not matched to a gene: 6. The CDR3 has 14 amino acids. In DNA, the CDR3 is TGCAGTGCTAGAGGTGGCGGGGGAGCCAATGAGCAGTTCTTC. It encodes CSARGGGGANEQFF.

There are a few counts of this clonotype. The rearrangement joins TRBV27 to TRBJ2-3, with D possibly matching TRBD1 (6 bases). The CDR3 runs 17 residues. Between the trimmed V and J ends, which lost 2 bases and 3 bases, there was a span of 18 bases. The germline CDR1 and CDR2 sequences are MNHEY and SMNVEV (reference sequence). CDR3 protein: CASSLNSGRGRTDTQYF. CDR3 sequence (DNA): TGTGCCAGCAGTTTAAATTCGGGCAGGGGAAGGACAGATACGCAGTATTTT.

The rearrangement uses TRBV4-1 and TRBJ1-1; tentative D call: TRBD1 (5 bases). V was shortened by 1 base and J by 1 base, with 16 bases between the two germline ends. The CDR3 spans 17 residues. CDR1 and CDR2 (germline): MGHRA, YSYEKL. The CDR3 reads CASSQGRAGKSNTEAFF. The CDR3 coding sequence is TGCGCCAGCAGCCAAGGACGGGCAGGGAAATCGAACACTGAAGCTTTCTTT.

About this clonotype itself: At one end the junction does not follow the germline gene, possibly because of a read error. The J gene is TRBJ2-7, the V gene TRBV5-1; 9 nucleotides match TRBD1. CDR3 length equals 14 residues. Germline CDR1 is SGHRS and CDR2 is YFSETQ. CDR3 residues: CTSSLQTGGYEQYF. The CDR3, as DNA: TGCACCAGCAGCTTGCAGACAGGGGGCTACGAGCAGTACTTC.

The chain has TRBV12-3 or TRBV12-4 and TRBJ1-2; 9 nucleotides align to TRBD1. Germline trimming cut 3 bases from V and 3 bases from J; bases unmatched to any gene: 8. This CDR3 has 16 amino acids. The CDR3 nucleotides read TGTGCCAGCAGTTTGCGTCCGGGACAGGGAGACTATGGCTACACCTTC. As protein: CASSLRPGQGDYGYTF.

This chain connects TRBV7-8 to TRBJ1-1; 7 nucleotides match TRBD1. Germline CDR1 is SGHVS and CDR2 is FQNEAQ. CDR3 length: 18 amino acids. V was pared by 3 bases and J by 2 bases, with 15 bases of the junction left unmatched. The CDR3 spells CASSLGRQGGGRNTEAFF. CDR3 in DNA: TGTGCCAGCAGCTTGGGGAGACAGGGTGGGGGGCGAAACACTGAAGCTTTCTTT. Together with reference TRBV7-8 and TRBJ1-1, the CDR3 gives the full variable domain: GAGVSQSPRYKVAKRGQDVALRCDPISGHVSLFWYQQALGQGPEFLTYFQNEAQLDKSGLPSDRFFAERPEGSVSTLKIQRTQQEDSAVYLCASSLGRQGGGRNTEAFFGQGTRLTVV.

This chain connects TRBV4-2 to TRBJ1-5; 8 bases are shared with TRBD1. The CDR3 contains 16 residues. With 6 bases clipped from V and 5 bases from J, the junction kept 12 bases outside the gene matches. Germline-derived CDR1 and CDR2 are LGHNA and YNFKEQ. The chain's CDR3 is CASSLNQGADYQPQHF. Written as DNA, the CDR3 is TGTGCCAGCAGTCTCAACCAGGGGGCCGACTATCAGCCCCAGCATTTT.

This clonotype has more than one count but fewer than ten. CDR3 in amino acids: CATEGVGYDGYTF. The CDR3 nucleotides are TGTGCCACTGAGGGCGTTGGCTATGATGGCTACACCTTC. V gene TRBV6-6 combines with J gene TRBJ1-2; D is unresolved. Trimming took off 10 bases at V and 6 bases at J, with 18 bases between the two ends. Germline CDR1 MNHNY, CDR2 SVGAGI (reference sequence). CDR3 length equals 13 residues.

This clonotype was found a few times. The chain has TRBV3-1 and TRBJ1-2; D gene ambiguous. Germline V gives CDR1 LGHDT, CDR2 YNNKEL (reference sequence). Between the trimmed V and J ends, which lost 2 bases and 5 bases, there was a span of 6 bases. This CDR3 spans 12 amino acids. The DNA for the CDR3 is TGTGCCAGCAGCCAACATCAGTATGGCTACACCTTC. It yields the protein CASSQHQYGYTF.

V gene TRBV27 combines with J gene TRBJ2-1; 7 positions agree with TRBD2. Germline V gene data show CDR1 as MNHEY and CDR2 as SMNVEV (reference sequence). The trim removed 0 bases at V and 7 bases at J, leaving 12 bases unmatched. This CDR3 spans 17 amino acids. CDR3 amino acids: CASSLSTSTSWDNEQFF. The DNA for the CDR3 is TGTGCCAGCAGTTTATCGACCTCGACTAGCTGGGATAATGAGCAGTTCTTC.

This clonotype appeared a few times. The J gene is TRBJ2-6, the V gene TRBV20-1; D perhaps matches TRBD1 (6 bases). CDR1 is DFQATT, CDR2 SNEGSKA, per germline (reference sequence). The CDR3 spans 17 residues. This CDR3 is CSWKAGVRSSGANVLTF. Written as DNA, the CDR3 is TGCAGCTGGAAAGCAGGGGTTCGGAGCTCTGGGGCCAACGTCCTGACTTTC.

This sequence joins TRBV5-1 and TRBJ1-4, with D maybe TRBD1 (6 bases). Trimming took off 4 bases at V and 4 bases at J, with 20 bases between the two ends. Germline CDR1 and CDR2: SGHRS and YFSETQ. CDR3 length: 17 residues. CDR3 amino acids: CASSGGQVPKFNEKLFF. CDR3 sequence (DNA): TGCGCCAGCAGCGGGGGGCAGGTCCCTAAGTTTAATGAAAAACTGTTTTTT.

V gene TRBV20-1 combines with J gene TRBJ1-1; D ambiguous. Per germline, CDR1 DFQATT and CDR2 SNEGSKA (reference sequence). V shed 3 bases and J shed 6 bases, with 8 bases lying between them. The CDR3 contains 11 residues. CDR3 sequence (DNA): TGCAGTGCTAGCTGGGTTCCTGAAGCTTTCTTT. This translates into CSASWVPEAFF.

The chain couples TRBV27 to TRBJ2-1; the D is unclear. With 5 bases removed from V and 9 bases from J, the gap between germline ends came to 20 bases. The CDR3 has 15 amino acids. CDR1 MNHEY and CDR2 SMNVEV come from the germline V gene (reference sequence). The CDR3 bases are TGTGCCAGCAGTCCCGGACCTTTCACGAACACTGAGCAGTTCTTC. Amino acids: CASSPGPFTNTEQFF.

With regard to this clonotype: The junction shows a germline mismatch at one end, possibly a read error. This chain connects TRBV5-1 to TRBJ2-2; the D is unclear. Germline-derived CDR1 and CDR2 are SGHRS and YFSETQ. The CDR3 loop spans 14 amino acids. In nucleotides, the CDR3 is TGCGCCAGCAGCCTGGCCCTGAACACCAGGGAGCTGTTTTTT. Translating gives CASSLALNTRELFF.

The chain links TRBV11-1 to TRBJ1-1; maybe TRBD1 (6 bases). Trimming removed 2 bases at V and 3 bases at J, with 16 bases between. The CDR3 contains 16 residues. CDR1 is SGHAT, CDR2 FQDESV, per germline (reference sequence). The CDR3 loop is CASSLLAGVGDTEAFF. CDR3 in DNA: TGTGCCAGCAGCTTACTGGCAGGGGTAGGGGACACTGAAGCTTTCTTT.

The chain is built from TRBV5-1 and TRBJ1-1, with D tentatively TRBD1 (5 bases). The germline V gene has CDR1 SGHRS and CDR2 YFSETQ. There are 14 residues in the CDR3. Trimming took 4 bases from V and 6 from J, leaving 16 bases between them. CDR3 region: CASSQDSLGAEAFF. The CDR3 bases are TGCGCCAGCAGCCAAGACAGCCTGGGGGCTGAAGCTTTCTTT.

There are a few counts of this clonotype. V gene TRBV7-3 combines with J gene TRBJ1-1; a possible D gene is TRBD1 (6 bases). The CDR3 length is 13 residues. Germline V CDR1 and CDR2: SGHTA, FQGTGA. The germline V and J ends were trimmed by 4 bases and 6 bases, with 12 bases remaining between them. The CDR3 bases are TGTGCCAGCAGCTCTTACAGGGCCGCTGAAGCTTTCTTT. As protein: CASSSYRAAEAFF.

The rearrangement links TRBV12-3 or TRBV12-4 to TRBJ1-1, with D tentatively TRBD1 (6 bases). The CDR3 spans 18 residues. V was trimmed by 5 bases and J by 0 bases, leaving 22 bases between them. The CDR3: CASSGGPGMAVVNTEAFF. The CDR3, as DNA: TGTGCCAGCAGTGGGGGGCCCGGGATGGCGGTGGTGAACACTGAAGCTTTCTTT.

This clonotype is a singleton in its sample. This chain connects TRBV6-5 to TRBJ1-2, with D possibly TRBD1 on 6 matching bases. The germline V and J ends were trimmed by 4 bases and 7 bases, with 13 bases remaining between them. The CDR3 totals 13 residues. Germline CDR1 is MNHEY and CDR2 is SVGAGI. The CDR3 protein is CASSSTGNGGYTF. DNA of the CDR3: TGTGCCAGCAGTTCTACAGGGAACGGTGGCTACACCTTC.

This clonotype was picked up a small number of times. The V call is TRBV24-1, the J call TRBJ1-2; tentatively, D is TRBD1 (6 bases). The V gene's germline CDR1 is KGHDR and CDR2 SFDVKD. Trimming cost V 4 bases and J 8 bases, with 10 bases left between them. The CDR3 length is 12 residues. The CDR3 coding sequence is TGTGCCACCAGTGACGAGACAGGAGGCTACACCTTC. It specifies CATSDETGGYTF.

This clonotype was seen a few times. The J gene is TRBJ2-5, the V gene TRBV5-5; D gene ambiguous. The end of the DNA fits TRBJ2-7 better, so the J call may be wrong. The CDR3 has 13 amino acids. The germline CDR1 and CDR2 sequences are SGHKS and YYEKEE (reference sequence). CDR3: CASSRSENYEQYF. The CDR3 DNA reads TGTGCCAGCAGCCGCAGCGAGAATTACGAGCAGTACTTC.

This clonotype occurred a few times. This chain connects TRBV9 to TRBJ2-2; the D gene is possibly TRBD1 (5 bases). Germline V gives CDR1 SGDLS, CDR2 YYNGEE. CDR3 size: 13 residues. With 5 bases removed from V and 6 bases from J, the gap between germline ends came to 11 bases. CDR3 in DNA: TGTGCCAGCAGTGAAGGGGTGCCCGGGGAGCTGTTTTTT. Translation gives CASSEGVPGELFF. Using reference TRBV9 and TRBJ2-2 for the parts outside the CDR3, the full variable domain is DSGVTQTPKHLITATGQRVTLRCSPRSGDLSVYWYQQSLDQGLQFLIQYYNGEERAKGNILERFSAQQFPDLHSELNLSSLELGDSALYFCASSEGVPGELFFGEGSRLTVL.